At least ten counts were recorded for the clone carrying this T cell receptor (beta chain). Trimming took 0 bases from V and 1 from J, leaving 8 bases between them. Germline V gene sequence: CDR1 KGHDR, CDR2 SFDVKD. The CDR3 runs 16 residues. TCRdb re-analysed the 5' RACE reads in MiXCR, keeping a single row per CDR3 protein. This table has tens of thousands of distinct CDR3 sequences, 8.7% appearing once. The data were taken from a study of early T cells in non-severe SARS-CoV-2 infection. The overall study: Sequencing of unsorted whole blood was done on bulk RNA, leaving chains unpaired.

J is TRBJ2-2 and V is TRBV24-1, with D maybe TRBD1 (5 bases). The TCR sequence derives from an adult who was a healthcare worker with PCR-confirmed SARS-CoV-2 infection or an uninfected control (not recorded which). The sequences come from whole blood, collected at baseline. The CDR3 nucleotides read TGTGCCACCAGTGATTTGGGGCAGGGGAACACCGGGGAGCTGTTTTTT. Its translation: CATSDLGQGNTGELFF.